The 32 T cell receptor beta chains presented below share a single source sample, sequenced in a study of T cells in Graves' hyperthyroidism and ophthalmopathy. TCR beta CDR3 sequences were amplified from RNA transcripts. A first-round RT-PCR of the TCR CDR3 used the HTBI primer set. TCRdb re-derived calls from the multiplex PCR reads in MiXCR, one entry per CDR3 protein. The sample has approximately 710,000 distinct CDR3 sequences, roughly 17% seen once. Sequencing used blood. These receptors all stem from a man in his fifties or sixties with Graves' hyperthyroidism.

This clonotype was observed a few times. The chain employs TRBV20-1 and TRBJ2-7; no definite D call. This CDR3 region has 14 residues. Between the trimmed V and J ends, which lost 6 bases and 0 bases, there was a span of 15 bases. In germline, CDR1 is DFQATT, CDR2 SNEGSKA (reference sequence). CDR3: CSAPDRQSSYEQYF. The CDR3 DNA sequence: TGCAGTGCCCCGGACCGCCAGAGCTCCTACGAGCAGTACTTC.

Many counts were recorded for this clonotype. The chain links TRBV25-1 to TRBJ2-1; 8 bases are a match to TRBD2. Germline V CDR1 and CDR2: MGHDK, SYGVNS. After removal of 3 bases from V and 1 base from J, the junction contained 8 bases not matched to a gene. CDR3 length: 17 residues. Here the CDR3 reads CASSDALRGRSYNEQFF. CDR3 in DNA: TGTGCCAGCAGTGATGCCCTACGCGGGAGGTCCTACAATGAGCAGTTCTTC.

This clonotype was counted at least ten times. The chain carries TRBV27 and TRBJ2-7; TRBD2 matches 10 bases. V shed 6 bases and J 7 bases; nucleotides not matched to a gene: 12. The CDR3 covers 15 residues. Looked up from germline, CDR1 is MNHEY and CDR2 is SMNVEV (reference sequence). The CDR3 nucleotides are TGTGCCAGCAGGCAATTAGCGGGAGGAGGGTCTGAGCAGTACTTC. It translates to CASRQLAGGGSEQYF.

This clonotype was detected ten times or more. This chain joins TRBV30 and TRBJ2-1; no definite D call. The CDR3 covers 14 residues. V lost 0 bases and J 8 bases, leaving 14 bases between the germline ends. Germline V gene data show CDR1 as GTSNPN and CDR2 as SVGIG (reference sequence). CDR3 sequence (DNA): TGTGCCTGGAGTGTATCGCTCGCTAGGGATGAGCAGTTCTTC. It specifies CAWSVSLARDEQFF.

This clonotype occurred many times. The CDR3 region is CASSWLNAAFF. The CDR3 DNA reads as TGTGCCAGCAGCTGGCTTAATGCAGCTTTCTTT. V and J are TRBV11-2 and TRBJ1-1; the D is unclear. Germline CDR1 is SGHAT and CDR2 is FQNNGV. The germline V and J ends were trimmed by 4 bases and 10 bases, with 10 bases remaining between them. CDR3 size: 11 residues.

This clonotype has ten or more counts. This chain uses TRBV27 with TRBJ2-3; D is perhaps TRBD2 (5 bases). This CDR3 spans 15 amino acids. The V end was cut by 5 bases, the J end by 0 bases, with 12 bases between. Looked up from germline, CDR1 is MNHEY and CDR2 is SMNVEV (reference sequence). The DNA for the CDR3 is TGTGCCAGCAGTCCTGTAGCGACAAGCACAGATACGCAGTATTTT. Protein product: CASSPVATSTDTQYF.

The chain uses TRBV2 and TRBJ1-5; 11 bases align to TRBD1. The CDR3 has 14 amino acids. The germline V gene has CDR1 SNHLY and CDR2 FYNNEI. V lost 6 bases, J lost 6 bases, and 4 bases stayed unmatched. CDR3 loop: CASSADRGPQPQHF. In DNA, the CDR3 is TGTGCCAGCAGCGCGGACAGGGGGCCTCAGCCCCAGCATTTT.

This rearrangement joins TRBV19 to TRBJ2-1; D is possibly TRBD2 (6 bases). This CDR3 comprises 14 residues. Germline values: CDR1 LNHDA, CDR2 SQIVND (reference sequence). Between the trimmed V and J ends, which lost 4 bases and 4 bases, there was a span of 11 bases. The CDR3 sequence: CASSTLGGYNEQFF. Written as DNA, the CDR3 is TGTGCCAGTAGTACACTCGGGGGTTACAATGAGCAGTTCTTC.

This clonotype has only a few counts. The rearrangement links TRBV18 to TRBJ2-1; TRBD1 aligns across 9 bases. The germline CDR1 and CDR2 sequences are KGHSH and LQKENI. This CDR3 has 15 amino acids. Trimming cost V 1 base and J 7 bases; bases outside gene matches: 5. Here the CDR3 reads CASSPLGQGMNEQFF. The CDR3 DNA follows: TGTGCCAGCTCACCACTGGGACAGGGCATGAATGAGCAGTTCTTC.

The CDR3 sequence: CSYTGGDSYEQYF. The CDR3 bases are TGCAGCTATACAGGGGGCGACTCCTACGAGCAGTACTTC. The gene calls are TRBV29-1 and TRBJ2-7; 9 bases map to TRBD1. V lost 8 bases to trimming and J lost 0 bases; unmatched junction nucleotides: 5. The CDR3 extends over 13 amino acids. Germline assignment: CDR1 SQVTM and CDR2 ANQGSEA.

This clonotype has only a few counts. The chain is built from TRBV5-1 and TRBJ1-1; D is possibly TRBD1 (5 bases). CDR1 is SGHRS, CDR2 YFSETQ, per germline. V gave up 0 bases and J gave up 4 bases, with 16 bases separating them. This CDR3 contains 16 residues. In DNA, the CDR3 is TGCGCCAGCAGCTTGGGCAGGGTAGTTCGTGGCACTGAAGCTTTCTTT. Protein product: CASSLGRVVRGTEAFF. Combining the CDR3 with reference TRBV5-1 and TRBJ1-1 gives the whole variable domain KAGVTQTPRYLIKTRGQQVTLSCSPISGHRSVSWYQQTPGQGLQFLFEYFSETQRNKGNFPGRFSGRQFSNSRSEMNVSTLELGDSALYLCASSLGRVVRGTEAFFGQGTRLTVV.

Ten or more counts support this clonotype. The J gene is TRBJ1-5, the V gene TRBV24-1; D gene uncertain. Trimming left V 3 bases short and J 5 bases short, with 13 bases between. This CDR3 has 15 residues. Germline V gene lookup returns CDR1 KGHDR and CDR2 SFDVKD. The CDR3 region is CATSDIGPIDQPQHF. The CDR3 DNA follows: TGTGCCACCAGTGATATTGGGCCCATCGATCAGCCCCAGCATTTT.

A remark on this clonotype: This may come from a read error, since a much larger clone is one base off. The chain employs TRBV28 and TRBJ2-3, with 7 bases that match TRBD2. CDR3 length equals 14 residues. J lost 2 bases, V lost 4 bases, and 3 bases had no gene match. Germline values: CDR1 MDHEN, CDR2 SYDVKM. CDR3 residues: CASSSSGHTDTQYF. Written as DNA, the CDR3 is TGTGCCAGCAGTTCTAGCGGACACACAGATACGCAGTATTTT. The full variable domain, with the rest looked up from reference TRBV28 and TRBJ2-3, is DVKVTQSSRYLVKRTGEKVFLECVQDMDHENMFWYRQDPGLGLRLIYFSYDVKMKEKGDIPEGYSVSREKKERFSLILESASTNQTSMYLCASSSSGHTDTQYFGPGTRLTVL.

The CDR3 is CAWSKGQGNPEAFF. CDR3 sequence (DNA): TGTGCCTGGAGCAAGGGACAGGGGAATCCTGAAGCTTTCTTT. V and J are TRBV30 and TRBJ1-1; TRBD1 aligns across 10 bases. Germline V gives CDR1 GTSNPN, CDR2 SVGIG (reference sequence). Trimming removed 3 bases from V and 6 bases from J; junction bases left unmatched: 7. The CDR3 extends over 14 amino acids.

This clonotype was seen at least ten times. This sequence joins TRBV11-2 and TRBJ2-1; 7 bases map to TRBD2. This CDR3 is 15 amino acids long. The V gene end was trimmed by 4 bases and the J gene end by 9 bases; junction bases not matched to a gene: 12. Germline V CDR1 and CDR2: SGHAT, FQNNGV. CDR3 bases: TGTGCCAGCAGCTCCCGAACGGGAGGTCAGAGTGAGCAGTTCTTC. Encoded protein: CASSSRTGGQSEQFF.

This clonotype has ten or more counts. This sequence joins TRBV27 and TRBJ2-3; 11 nucleotides align to TRBD2. The CDR3 length is 17 residues. J gave up 6 bases and V 2 bases, and 10 bases lay outside the gene matches. The germline CDR1 and CDR2 sequences are MNHEY and SMNVEV (reference sequence). DNA for the CDR3: TGTGCCAGCAGTTTACTAACGGTAGCGGGAGGGTTGGATACGCAGTATTTT. Translation: CASSLLTVAGGLDTQYF.

Many counts were recorded for this clonotype. V is TRBV9 and J is TRBJ2-7; no clear D gene. This CDR3 comprises 14 residues. CDR1 is SGDLS and CDR2 is YYNGEE in the germline V gene. V gave up 3 bases and J gave up 3 bases, with 13 bases separating them. DNA for the CDR3: TGTGCCAGCAGCGGTCCTAGGGATAGCTACGAGCAGTACTTC. Translation gives CASSGPRDSYEQYF.

This clonotype has at least ten counts. The rearrangement links TRBV9 to TRBJ1-1; D might be TRBD1 (5 bases). V was clipped by 3 bases and J by 5 bases, with 11 bases between them. This CDR3 has 13 residues. Germline V gives CDR1 SGDLS, CDR2 YYNGEE. Here the CDR3 reads CASSADIFTEAFF. Here the CDR3 DNA reads TGTGCCAGCAGCGCGGACATTTTTACTGAAGCTTTCTTT.

The gene calls are TRBV7-3 and TRBJ1-1, with unresolved D. Looked up from germline, CDR1 is SGHTA and CDR2 is FQGTGA. This CDR3 has 14 amino acids. V was cut by 5 bases and J by 1 base, with 11 bases left in between. CDR3 in DNA: TGTGCCAGCAGCCCCCGACCCACGAACACTGAAGCTTTCTTT. Amino acid sequence: CASSPRPTNTEAFF.

In this sample, this clonotype turned up a few times. The chain combines TRBV3-1 with TRBJ1-4; the D gene is possibly TRBD1 (6 bases). V was trimmed by 4 bases and J by 4 bases, leaving 10 bases between them. CDR3 size: 14 residues. Germline lookup yields CDR1 LGHDT and CDR2 YNNKEL (reference sequence). CDR3 loop: CASSPGQYNEKLFF. The CDR3 DNA reads as TGTGCCAGCAGCCCTGGACAGTATAATGAAAAACTGTTTTTT.

This clonotype was found a few times. The chain employs TRBV11-2 and TRBJ2-7, with 8 bases identical to TRBD2. Germline V gene sequence: CDR1 SGHAT, CDR2 FQNNGV. V dropped 0 bases and J dropped 7; count of bases not matched to a gene: 8. The CDR3 extends over 15 amino acids. CDR3 sequence (DNA): TGTGCCAGCAGCTTAGAGGGCAGCGGGAGTTTTGAGCAGTACTTC. This translates into CASSLEGSGSFEQYF.

The sample holds many counts of this clonotype. The rearrangement links TRBV20-1 to TRBJ2-7; D unresolved. The CDR3 loop spans 12 amino acids. Trimming removed 4 bases from V and 0 bases from J, with 7 bases in between. The germline V gene has CDR1 DFQATT and CDR2 SNEGSKA (reference sequence). As DNA, the CDR3 is TGCAGTGCTAATTTAAACTCCTACGAGCAGTACTTC. It yields the protein CSANLNSYEQYF.

This chain links TRBV30 with TRBJ2-7, with 10 positions matching TRBD2. J gave up 4 bases and V 2 bases, and 5 bases lay outside the gene matches. Germline values: CDR1 GTSNPN, CDR2 SVGIG (reference sequence). The CDR3 spans 14 residues. The CDR3 region has the DNA TGTGCCTGGAGTAGTATAGCGGGAGGTTACGAGCAGTACTTC. Translation: CAWSSIAGGYEQYF. The variable domain in full, with the rest retrieved from reference TRBV30 and TRBJ2-7, is SQTIHQWPATLVQPVGSPLSLECTVEGTSNPNLYWYRQAAGRGLQLLFYSVGIGQISSEVPQNLSASRPQDRQFILSSKKLLLSDSGFYLCAWSSIAGGYEQYFGPGTRLTVT.

The table lists this clonotype with a few counts. V gene TRBV6-1 combines with J gene TRBJ2-1; a possible D gene is TRBD1 (7 bases). The CDR3 extends over 15 amino acids. With 6 bases removed from V and 2 bases from J, the gap between germline ends came to 14 bases. Germline lookup yields CDR1 MNHNS and CDR2 SASEGT. CDR3 DNA sequence: TGTGCCAGCAGGGAGGGGGCAACCGCCTACAATGAGCAGTTCTTC. Translating it yields CASREGATAYNEQFF.

At least ten counts were recorded for this clonotype. The rearrangement links TRBV7-8 to TRBJ2-7; 8 bases map to TRBD1. This CDR3 has 15 residues. Germline CDR1 is SGHVS and CDR2 is FQNEAQ. The ends lost 7 bases at V and 3 bases at J; junction bases unmatched: 11. The CDR3 is CASNSRQGQVYEQYF. The CDR3 DNA reads as TGTGCCAGCAACTCCCGACAGGGACAGGTCTACGAGCAGTACTTC.

V is TRBV4-1 and J is TRBJ1-4; D not certain. This CDR3 comprises 16 residues. Deletions cut 0 bases from V and 0 bases from J, with 8 bases between. The V gene's germline CDR1 is MGHRA and CDR2 YSYEKL. CDR3 sequence reads: CASSQDWPTTNEKLFF. CDR3 DNA sequence: TGCGCCAGCAGCCAAGATTGGCCAACAACTAATGAAAAACTGTTTTTT.

V usage is TRBV6-2 or TRBV6-3 and J usage is TRBJ2-1, with TRBD2 matching 9 bases. Germline CDR1 MNHEY, CDR2 SVGEGT. This CDR3 region has 16 residues. Unmatched junction bases numbered 10, after V lost 6 bases and J lost 4 bases. CDR3 protein: CASREYSGSGYNEQFF. In DNA, the CDR3 is TGTGCCAGCAGGGAATATAGCGGGAGCGGGTACAATGAGCAGTTCTTC.

This clonotype was seen more than once but under ten times. The chain carries TRBV2 and TRBJ1-2; 7 bases are a match to TRBD1. CDR1 and CDR2 (germline): SNHLY, FYNNEI. V lost 4 bases and J lost 8; bases outside the gene matches: 4. CDR3 length: 12 residues. As DNA, the CDR3 is TGTGCCAGCAGTGTCGACAGGGTCGGCTACACCTTC. It yields the protein CASSVDRVGYTF.

At least ten counts were recorded for this clonotype. The genes are TRBV2 and TRBJ2-1; no definite D call. Germline V gene data show CDR1 as SNHLY and CDR2 as FYNNEI. The CDR3 length is 12 residues. Trimming took 6 bases from V and 5 from J, leaving 8 bases between them. The CDR3 bases are TGTGCCAGCAGACTGGTACACAATGAGCAGTTCTTC. This encodes CASRLVHNEQFF.

The CDR3 nucleotides are TGTGCCAGCAGCGTAAGCGGATCGGGCCACGAGCAGTACTTC. Translating it yields CASSVSGSGHEQYF. The V and J genes are TRBV9 and TRBJ2-7; a weak D match, TRBD2 (5 bases). This CDR3 comprises 14 residues. CDR1 and CDR2 (germline): SGDLS, YYNGEE. Trimming took 1 base from V and 5 from J, leaving 13 bases between them.

This clonotype appeared a few times. The chain joins TRBV3-1 to TRBJ2-5; D tentatively fits TRBD1 or TRBD2 (5 bases each). There are 14 residues in the CDR3. CDR1 is LGHDT, CDR2 YNNKEL, per germline (reference sequence). V lost 3 bases and J 5 bases, leaving 13 bases between the germline ends. Written as DNA, the CDR3 is TGTGCCAGCAGCCAGCAAAGGGGACGTGAGACCCAGTACTTC. Protein sequence: CASSQQRGRETQYF.

This clonotype was seen only a few times. The chain has TRBV24-1 and TRBJ2-1; 12 bases map to TRBD2. Trimming at V came to 9 bases and at J to 9 bases, leaving 8 bases not matched to a gene. The CDR3 is 14 residues long. The germline V gene encodes CDR1 KGHDR and CDR2 SFDVKD. CDR3 amino acids: CATSRLAGDGEQFF. CDR3 DNA: TGTGCCACCTCACGACTAGCGGGAGACGGTGAGCAGTTCTTC.